The T cell receptor beta chain described here comes from a study of T cell responses to AZD1222 COVID-19 vaccine. V gave up 4 bases and J gave up 5 bases, with 6 bases separating them. The CDR3 length is 11 residues. Germline CDR1 is MDHEN and CDR2 is SYDVKM. Sequencing used immunoSEQ multiplex PCR; TCRdb keeps in-frame clones, though not all of them. The table has 150,000 to 200,000 clones, 92% seen once. The source of this sequence is an adult who received the AZD1222 COVID-19 vaccine. V usage is TRBV28 and J usage is TRBJ2-7; D is undetermined. The sequencing used peripheral blood, collected 28 days after the second AZD1222 dose. The CDR3 region has the DNA TGTGCCAGCAGTTCACCGAACGAGCAGTACTTC. Its translation is CASSSPNEQYF.